These 20 T cell receptor beta chains were all obtained from the same sample, sequenced in a study of human T cells and chemical hapten exposure. MiXCR, run by TCRdb on the 5' RACE reads, gives a single entry per CDR3 protein. The table lists some 150,000 distinct CDR3 sequences, 3.5% to 5% of them singletons, with over 1.1% in the top ten. The study extracted total RNA from unfractionated whole blood. The receptors originated from a female donor in good health.

This clonotype was detected many times. The chain recombines TRBV6-5 with TRBJ2-5, with 8 nucleotides matching TRBD1. This CDR3 has 18 residues. Germline trimming cut 2 bases from V and 1 base from J; bases unmatched to any gene: 12. CDR1 is MNHEY, CDR2 SVGAGI, per germline. CDR3 residues: CASSYIRMDRASQETQYF. CDR3 DNA sequence: TGTGCCAGCAGTTACATTCGAATGGACAGGGCTTCCCAAGAGACCCAGTACTTC.

This clonotype has just a few counts. The chain recombines TRBV5-1 with TRBJ2-4; a weak D match, TRBD1 (6 bases). Trimming cost V 4 bases and J 1 base, with 18 bases left between them. This CDR3 comprises 17 residues. Germline CDR1 SGHRS, CDR2 YFSETQ. The CDR3: CASSPALGARAKNIQYF. In nucleotides, the CDR3 is TGCGCCAGCAGCCCAGCTCTGGGGGCGCGGGCCAAAAACATTCAGTACTTC.

This clonotype occurred many times. This sequence joins TRBV11-3 and TRBJ1-1, with 8 bases aligning to TRBD1. Germline CDR1 SGHNT, CDR2 YENEEA. There are 15 residues in the CDR3. Trimming took 5 bases from V and 2 from J; bases not matched to a gene: 7. In DNA, the CDR3 is TGTGCCAGCAGCCTCCGGACAGGGCATAACACTGAAGCTTTCTTT. Protein sequence: CASSLRTGHNTEAFF. Looking up the rest from reference TRBV11-3 and TRBJ1-1 gives the full variable domain: EAGVVQSPRYKIIEKKQPVAFWCNPISGHNTLYWYLQNLGQGPELLIRYENEEAVDDSQLPKDRFSAERLKGVDSTLKIQPAELGDSAVYLCASSLRTGHNTEAFFGQGTRLTVV.

This clonotype was counted at least ten times. The chain joins TRBV7-3 to TRBJ1-1; 7 nucleotides align to TRBD1. The CDR3 runs to 14 residues. Per germline, CDR1 SGHTA and CDR2 FQGTGA. V lost 2 bases to trimming and J lost 8 bases; unmatched junction nucleotides: 8. The CDR3 is CASSLASGGGEAFF. CDR3 bases: TGTGCCAGCAGCTTAGCGTCCGGAGGGGGCGAAGCTTTCTTT.

This clonotype has a count of ten or more. This sequence joins TRBV20-1 and TRBJ1-4; 9 bases map to TRBD1. The trim removed 0 bases at V and 8 bases at J, leaving 7 bases unmatched. From germline, CDR1 is DFQATT and CDR2 SNEGSKA (reference sequence). The CDR3 has 15 amino acids. CDR3 in amino acids: CSARDTGQGSEKLFF. CDR3 bases: TGCAGTGCTAGAGACACGGGACAGGGCAGCGAAAAACTGTTTTTT.

Many counts were recorded for this clonotype. The chain recombines TRBV12-3 or TRBV12-4 with TRBJ2-1; D uncertain. V lost 5 bases and J lost 2, with 19 bases in between. The CDR3 totals 17 residues. The CDR3 is CASSLPPPEVTYNEQFF. Here the CDR3 DNA reads TGTGCCAGCAGTCTGCCACCACCGGAAGTCACCTACAATGAGCAGTTCTTC.

This clonotype was counted at least ten times. The V gene is TRBV12-3 or TRBV12-4, the J gene TRBJ1-3; no clear D gene. This CDR3 region has 14 residues. Trimming took off 6 bases at V and 0 bases at J, with 9 bases between the two ends. In DNA form, the CDR3 reads TGTGCCAGCAGGAGGTACCCCTCTGGAAACACCATATATTTT. It encodes CASRRYPSGNTIYF.

The gene calls are TRBV20-1 and TRBJ2-1; D is possibly TRBD2 (6 bases). CDR1 is DFQATT and CDR2 is SNEGSKA in the germline V gene (reference sequence). Trimming removed 3 bases from V and 4 bases from J, with 13 bases in between. This CDR3 is 14 amino acids long. The CDR3 DNA reads TGCAGTGCTAGGGGCGGGACCCGTTACAATGAGCAGTTCTTC. Protein product: CSARGGTRYNEQFF.

This clonotype was picked up many times. This chain joins TRBV29-1 and TRBJ2-1; TRBD2 matches at 7 bases. The CDR3 consists of 15 residues. V shed 7 bases, J shed 4 bases, and the junction held 13 bases outside the gene matches. Per the germline V gene, CDR1 is SQVTM and CDR2 is ANQGSEA. The CDR3, as DNA: TGCAGCGCCCACTCGGCAGCGGGGACGTACAATGAGCAGTTCTTC. Translation: CSAHSAAGTYNEQFF.

This clonotype has at least ten counts. This chain uses TRBV24-1 with TRBJ2-7; 9 positions agree with TRBD1. Germline V gene lookup returns CDR1 KGHDR and CDR2 SFDVKD. The ends lost 6 bases at V and 2 bases at J; junction bases unmatched: 4. The CDR3 runs to 14 residues. DNA of the CDR3: TGTGCCACCAGTACAGGGGGCATTCCCTACGAGCAGTACTTC. Encoded protein: CATSTGGIPYEQYF.

Regarding this clonotype: A much larger clonotype is one base distant, so this may be a read error. The rearrangement joins TRBV27 to TRBJ2-2; 11 positions agree with TRBD1. Germline assignment: CDR1 MNHEY and CDR2 SMNVEV (reference sequence). The V segment lost 10 bases and the J segment 6 bases; nucleotides outside the gene matches: 10. CDR3 length: 15 residues. The CDR3 DNA reads as TGTGCCAACAGCCCCGGACAGGGGGCTGCCGGGGAGCTGTTTTTT. It codes for CANSPGQGAAGELFF.

Notes on this clonotype: Relative to the germline gene, one junction end is altered; a read error may explain this. CDR3 DNA sequence: TGTGCCAGCAGTTTAGCGGCCGGGACAAAGGGTTCATCCCTCCACTTT. Amino acids: CASSLAAGTKGSSLHF. The V call is TRBV12-3 or TRBV12-4, the J call TRBJ1-6, with a weak D call TRBD1 (6 bases). This CDR3 comprises 16 residues.

This clonotype was counted between two and nine times. The rearrangement uses TRBV29-1 and TRBJ1-1; D remains ambiguous. The germline V gene has CDR1 SQVTM and CDR2 ANQGSEA. Trimming took off 4 bases at V and 4 bases at J, with 16 bases between the two ends. This CDR3 contains 14 residues. CDR3 region: CSVVGGRSGTEAFF. For the CDR3, the DNA is TGCAGCGTTGTGGGTGGCAGAAGCGGCACTGAAGCTTTCTTT.

This clonotype was seen more than once but under ten times. The V gene is TRBV6-5, the J gene TRBJ2-7; possible D gene TRBD2, 6 bases. The CDR3 spans 14 residues. V dropped 6 bases and J dropped 1 base, with 13 bases sitting between them. CDR1 is MNHEY and CDR2 is SVGAGI in the germline V gene. As DNA, the CDR3 is TGTGCCAGCAGACGCGGGGCGGTGTCCTACGAGCAGTACTTC. Protein sequence: CASRRGAVSYEQYF.

This clonotype was picked up many times. V usage is TRBV18 and J usage is TRBJ1-1; TRBD1 is a possible D gene (5 bases). The CDR3 totals 15 residues. CDR1 and CDR2 from the germline V gene are KGHSH and LQKENI. V lost 4 bases and J lost 5, with 17 bases in between. As DNA, the CDR3 is TGTGCCAGCTCACACGATCTCGGGACCGGGACTGAAGCTTTCTTT. Residues: CASSHDLGTGTEAFF.

This clonotype was recorded many times. CDR3 bases: TGCGCCAGCAGCCCAGGGACTAGCGGTTACAATGAGCAGTTCTTC. Translating it yields CASSPGTSGYNEQFF. V usage is TRBV4-3 and J usage is TRBJ2-1; 11 bases line up with TRBD2. V dropped 4 bases and J dropped 4; count of bases not matched to a gene: 3. Per germline, CDR1 LGHNA and CDR2 YSLEER. The CDR3 is 15 amino acids.

CDR3 region: CASSSTSGTAYEQYF. The CDR3 DNA is TGTGCCAGCAGCTCAACCTCAGGGACAGCCTACGAGCAGTACTTC. The chain couples TRBV13 to TRBJ2-7, with 7 bases that match TRBD1. The V and J ends lost 4 bases and 2 bases, in that order; junction bases with no gene match: 8. The CDR3 is made up of 15 amino acids. CDR1 and CDR2 (germline): PRHDT, FYEKMQ (reference sequence). The whole variable domain, filled in from reference TRBV13 and TRBJ2-7, reads AAGVIQSPRHLIKEKRETATLKCYPIPRHDTVYWYQQGPGQDPQFLISFYEKMQSDKGSIPDRFSAQQFSDYHSELNMSSLELGDSALYFCASSSTSGTAYEQYFGPGTRLTVT.

This clonotype was recorded a few times. This chain connects TRBV7-2 to TRBJ2-1; the D gene could be TRBD1 or TRBD2 (5 bases each). The V gene's germline CDR1 is SGHTA and CDR2 FQGNSA. There are 13 residues in the CDR3. V shed 5 bases and J shed 7 bases, with 12 bases lying between them. CDR3 sequence reads: CASSRGCRNEQFF. Here the CDR3 DNA reads TGTGCCAGCAGCCGGGGCTGTCGGAATGAGCAGTTCTTC.

This clonotype was recorded at least ten times. The chain couples TRBV29-1 to TRBJ2-5; perhaps D is TRBD1 or TRBD2 (5 bases each). The CDR3 loop spans 16 amino acids. From germline, CDR1 is SQVTM and CDR2 ANQGSEA. The V gene lost 7 bases and the J gene lost 2 bases, with 23 bases spanning the gap. CDR3 DNA: TGCAGCGCTACCCATGGTATGAGGGGTCGGCAAGAGACCCAGTACTTC. This translates into CSATHGMRGRQETQYF.

At least ten counts were recorded for this clonotype. This rearrangement joins TRBV29-1 to TRBJ1-5; 9 bases line up with TRBD1. The CDR3 runs 13 residues. Germline V CDR1 and CDR2: SQVTM, ANQGSEA. The ends lost 4 bases at V and 7 bases at J; junction bases unmatched: 5. CDR3 sequence reads: CSVGTGADQPQHF. The CDR3 DNA is TGCAGCGTTGGGACAGGGGCTGACCAGCCCCAGCATTTT.